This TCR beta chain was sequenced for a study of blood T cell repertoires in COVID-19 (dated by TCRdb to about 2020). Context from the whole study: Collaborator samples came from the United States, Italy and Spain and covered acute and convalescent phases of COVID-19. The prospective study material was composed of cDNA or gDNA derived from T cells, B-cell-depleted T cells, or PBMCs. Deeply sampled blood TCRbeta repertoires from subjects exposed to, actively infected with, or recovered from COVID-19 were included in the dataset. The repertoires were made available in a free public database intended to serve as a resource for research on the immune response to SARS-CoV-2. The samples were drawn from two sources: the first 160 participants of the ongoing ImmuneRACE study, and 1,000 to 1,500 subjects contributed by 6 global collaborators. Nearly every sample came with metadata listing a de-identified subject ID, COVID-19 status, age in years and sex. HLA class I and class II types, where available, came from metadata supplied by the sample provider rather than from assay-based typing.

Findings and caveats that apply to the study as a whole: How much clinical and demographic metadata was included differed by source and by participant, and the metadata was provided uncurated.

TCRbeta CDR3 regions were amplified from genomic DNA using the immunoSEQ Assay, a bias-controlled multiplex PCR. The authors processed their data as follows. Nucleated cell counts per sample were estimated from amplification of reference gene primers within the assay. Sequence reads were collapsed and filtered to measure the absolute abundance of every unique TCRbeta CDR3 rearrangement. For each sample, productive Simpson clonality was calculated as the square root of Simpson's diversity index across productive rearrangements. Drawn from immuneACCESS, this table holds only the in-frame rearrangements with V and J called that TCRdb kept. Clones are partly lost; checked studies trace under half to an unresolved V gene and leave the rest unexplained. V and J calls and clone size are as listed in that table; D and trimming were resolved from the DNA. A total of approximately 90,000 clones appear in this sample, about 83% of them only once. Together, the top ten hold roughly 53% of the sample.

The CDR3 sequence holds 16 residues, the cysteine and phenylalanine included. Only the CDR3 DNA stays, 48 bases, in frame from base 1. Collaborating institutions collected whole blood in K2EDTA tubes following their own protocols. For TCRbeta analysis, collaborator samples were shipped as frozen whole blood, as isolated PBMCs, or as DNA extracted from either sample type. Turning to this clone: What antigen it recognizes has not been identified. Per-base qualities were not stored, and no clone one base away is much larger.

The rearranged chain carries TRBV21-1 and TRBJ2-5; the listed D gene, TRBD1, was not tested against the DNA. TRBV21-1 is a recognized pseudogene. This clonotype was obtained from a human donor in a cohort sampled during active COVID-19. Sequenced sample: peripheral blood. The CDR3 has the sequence CASSNPHIFGDKTQYF. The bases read TGTGCCAGCAGCAACCCCCACATTTTTGGGGACAAGACCCAGTACTTC.